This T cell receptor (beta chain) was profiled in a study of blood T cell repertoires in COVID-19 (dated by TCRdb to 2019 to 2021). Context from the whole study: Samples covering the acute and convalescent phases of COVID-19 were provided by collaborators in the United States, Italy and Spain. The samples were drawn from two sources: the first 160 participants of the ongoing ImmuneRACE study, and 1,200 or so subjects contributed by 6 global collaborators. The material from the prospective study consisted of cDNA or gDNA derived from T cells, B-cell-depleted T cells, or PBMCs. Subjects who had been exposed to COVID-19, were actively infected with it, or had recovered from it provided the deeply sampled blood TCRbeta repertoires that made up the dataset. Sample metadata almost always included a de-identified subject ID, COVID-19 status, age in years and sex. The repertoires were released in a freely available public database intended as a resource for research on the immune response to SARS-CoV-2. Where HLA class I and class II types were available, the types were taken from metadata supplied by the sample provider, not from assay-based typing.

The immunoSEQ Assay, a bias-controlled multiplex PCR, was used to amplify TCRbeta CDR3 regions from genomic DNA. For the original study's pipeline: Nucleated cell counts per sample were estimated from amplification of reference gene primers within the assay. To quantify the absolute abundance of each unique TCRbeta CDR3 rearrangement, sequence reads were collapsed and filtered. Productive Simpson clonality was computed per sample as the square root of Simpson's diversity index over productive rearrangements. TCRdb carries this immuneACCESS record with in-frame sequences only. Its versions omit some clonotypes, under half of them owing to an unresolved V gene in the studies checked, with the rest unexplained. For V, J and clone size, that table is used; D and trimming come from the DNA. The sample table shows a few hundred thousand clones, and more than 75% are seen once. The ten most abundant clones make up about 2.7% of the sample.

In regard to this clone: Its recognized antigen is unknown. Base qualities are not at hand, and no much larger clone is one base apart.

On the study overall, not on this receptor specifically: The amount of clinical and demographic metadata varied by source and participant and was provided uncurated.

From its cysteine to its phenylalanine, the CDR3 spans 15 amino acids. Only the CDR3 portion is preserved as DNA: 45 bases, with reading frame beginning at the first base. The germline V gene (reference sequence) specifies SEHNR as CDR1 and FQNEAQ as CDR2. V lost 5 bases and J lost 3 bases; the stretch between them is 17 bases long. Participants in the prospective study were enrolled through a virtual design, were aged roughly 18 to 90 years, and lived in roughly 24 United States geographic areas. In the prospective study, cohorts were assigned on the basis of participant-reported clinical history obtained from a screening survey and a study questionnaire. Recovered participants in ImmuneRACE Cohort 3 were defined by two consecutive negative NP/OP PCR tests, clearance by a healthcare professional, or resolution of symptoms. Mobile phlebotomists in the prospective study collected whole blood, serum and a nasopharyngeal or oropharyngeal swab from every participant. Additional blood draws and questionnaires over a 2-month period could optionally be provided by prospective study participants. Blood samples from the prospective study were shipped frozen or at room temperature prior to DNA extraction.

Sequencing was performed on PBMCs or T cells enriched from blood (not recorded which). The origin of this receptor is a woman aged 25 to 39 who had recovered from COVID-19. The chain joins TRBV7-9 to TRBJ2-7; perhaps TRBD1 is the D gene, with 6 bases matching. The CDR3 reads CASSPPTGNFYEQYF. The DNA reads TGTGCCAGCAGCCCTCCCACAGGGAATTTCTACGAGCAGTACTTC.